A single sample gave rise to the 25 T cell receptor beta chains below, sequenced in a study of cytomegalovirus exposure and HLA in healthy donors. Use of 60 Vbeta and 13 Jbeta primers characterized the PCR. The data were produced by immunoSEQ multiplex PCR, yet TCRdb's version contains in-frame clones alone and is incomplete. Among 100,000 to 150,000 clones, under 90% were seen once, and the ten largest hold around 8%. Sequenced: PBMCs. These receptors came from a female donor in good health and CMV-seropositive.

This chain links TRBV7-9 with TRBJ1-2, with 7 positions matching TRBD1. Per germline, CDR1 SEHNR and CDR2 FQNEAQ (reference sequence). The V segment lost 5 bases and the J segment 2 bases; nucleotides outside the gene matches: 8. This CDR3 is built from 15 residues. CDR3 sequence: CASSLRDSSNYGYTF. The CDR3 region has the DNA TGTGCCAGCAGCCTTCGGGACAGCTCCAACTATGGCTACACCTTC.

This clone was counted only a few times. V gene TRBV7-9 combines with J gene TRBJ2-7, with 9 bases aligning to TRBD2. This CDR3 has 15 amino acids. CDR1 SEHNR and CDR2 FQNEAQ come from the germline V gene (reference sequence). V lost 5 bases and J lost 4; bases outside the gene matches: 9. CDR3 sequence reads: CASSPPLLAGYEQYF. The CDR3 nucleotides are TGTGCCAGCAGCCCCCCCCTGCTAGCGGGGTACGAGCAGTACTTC.

In this sample, this clone turned up once. The chain uses TRBV6-5 and TRBJ2-2; 9 nucleotides line up with TRBD1. V shed 0 bases, J shed 6 bases, and the junction held 5 bases outside the gene matches. The CDR3 covers 16 residues. Germline V CDR1 and CDR2: MNHEY, SVGAGI. In DNA, the CDR3 is TGTGCCAGCAGTTACTCCGGGACAGGGAGCGCCGGGGAGCTGTTTTTT. It yields the protein CASSYSGTGSAGELFF.

J is TRBJ1-1 and V is TRBV6-6; D uncertain. V lost 6 bases to trimming and J lost 4 bases, with 12 bases between them. This CDR3 is built from 13 residues. Germline V gene sequence: CDR1 MNHNY, CDR2 SVGAGI (reference sequence). CDR3 sequence: CASRLAGGTEAFF. CDR3 sequence (DNA): TGTGCCAGCAGACTCGCGGGAGGCACTGAAGCTTTCTTT.

The rearrangement links TRBV6-5 to TRBJ2-1; TRBD2 matches 9 bases. Unmatched junction bases numbered 5, after V lost 6 bases and J lost 2 bases. In germline, CDR1 is MNHEY, CDR2 SVGAGI. This CDR3 has 15 amino acids. The CDR3 sequence: CASRSAGGPYNEQFF. CDR3 DNA sequence: TGTGCCAGCAGGAGCGCGGGGGGGCCCTACAATGAGCAGTTCTTC.

The chain couples TRBV10-3 to TRBJ1-2; no reliable D call. Germline V gene sequence: CDR1 ENHRY, CDR2 SYGVKD. The CDR3 covers 13 residues. The V and J ends lost 7 bases and 9 bases respectively, with 18 bases between them. CDR3 region: CAITPGDSVRYTF. The CDR3 DNA sequence: TGTGCCATCACCCCGGGAGACTCAGTGCGCTACACCTTC.

The CDR3 protein is CASSFGQGINEKLFF. As DNA, the CDR3 is TGTGCCAGCAGTTTCGGACAGGGGATAAATGAAAAACTGTTTTTT. The chain links TRBV7-2 to TRBJ1-4, with 9 positions matching TRBD1. J gave up 5 bases and V 6 bases, and 7 bases lay outside the gene matches. This CDR3 is built from 15 residues. Germline CDR1 SGHTA, CDR2 FQGNSA.

The V gene is TRBV5-4, the J gene TRBJ2-3; TRBD2 agrees at 11 bases. Looked up from germline, CDR1 is SGHNT and CDR2 is YYREEE (reference sequence). The CDR3 sequence is 17 residues long. V dropped 4 bases and J dropped 2; count of bases not matched to a gene: 9. The CDR3 spells CASSPLVAGGFTDTQYF. CDR3 in DNA: TGTGCCAGCAGCCCCCTGGTAGCGGGGGGGTTCACAGATACGCAGTATTTT.

The genes are TRBV18 and TRBJ1-4; no definite D call. V was trimmed by 3 bases and J by 0 bases, leaving 11 bases between them. The CDR3 has 16 amino acids. Germline CDR1 and CDR2: KGHSH and LQKENI. The CDR3 DNA sequence: TGTGCCAGCTCACCTTCCGGAGAATCAACTAATGAAAAACTGTTTTTT. Residues: CASSPSGESTNEKLFF.

The V gene is TRBV6-5, the J gene TRBJ1-1; 9 bases agree with TRBD1. Germline CDR1 and CDR2: MNHEY and SVGAGI. The CDR3 loop spans 15 amino acids. V shed 5 bases and J 1 base; nucleotides not matched to a gene: 5. CDR3 nucleotide sequence: TGTGCCAGCAGTCCCGTGGACAGGGGGAACACTGAAGCTTTCTTT. This gives the protein CASSPVDRGNTEAFF.

In DNA form, the CDR3 reads TGTGCCAGCAGTGTTAACAATCAGCCCCAGCATTTT. Encoded protein: CASSVNNQPQHF. This chain uses TRBV7-2 with TRBJ1-5; D not certain. V lost 6 bases and J lost 3, with 6 bases in between. Germline values: CDR1 SGHTA, CDR2 FQGNSA. This CDR3 is 12 amino acids long.

CDR3 DNA: TGTGCCAGCAGCCTGACAGCTACTTCGAACACTGAAGCTTTCTTT. Translated, it gives CASSLTATSNTEAFF. The chain combines TRBV5-5 with TRBJ1-1; D might be TRBD1 (5 bases). The CDR3 loop spans 15 amino acids. Germline CDR1 reads SGHKS; CDR2 reads YYEKEE (reference sequence). V was clipped by 4 bases and J by 1 base, with 14 bases between them.

The chain combines TRBV10-3 with TRBJ2-7; D uncertain. CDR3 size: 12 residues. Germline CDR1 is ENHRY and CDR2 is SYGVKD. The germline V and J ends were trimmed by 2 bases and 4 bases, with 6 bases remaining between them. Here the CDR3 DNA reads TGTGCCATCAGTGAGAACGGTTACGAGCAGTACTTC. Its protein product is CAISENGYEQYF.

This rearrangement joins TRBV29-1 to TRBJ2-5; 7 bases align to TRBD1. Germline V gene sequence: CDR1 SQVTM, CDR2 ANQGSEA. V lost 7 bases, J lost 2 bases, and 10 bases stayed unmatched. The CDR3 runs to 14 residues. CDR3 nucleotides: TGCAGCGGGTCGGGACAGTCAATTCAAGAGACCCAGTACTTC. Amino acid sequence: CSGSGQSIQETQYF.

The chain combines TRBV5-6 with TRBJ2-3; no clear D. Trimming left V 4 bases short and J 2 bases short, with 11 bases between. Germline V CDR1 and CDR2: SGHDT, YYEEEE. The CDR3 loop spans 14 amino acids. The DNA for the CDR3 is TGTGCCAGCAGCCCTGTTATGGCCACAGATACGCAGTATTTT. It translates to CASSPVMATDTQYF.

This clone occurred once. The chain joins TRBV6-1 to TRBJ2-2; 8 bases fit TRBD2. Germline lookup yields CDR1 MNHNS and CDR2 SASEGT. This CDR3 has 15 residues. J lost 0 bases, V lost 6 bases, and 3 bases had no gene match. CDR3 nucleotide sequence: TGTGCCAGCAGGGGGGGACTAGCGAACACCGGGGAGCTGTTTTTT. It encodes CASRGGLANTGELFF.

In this sample, this clone turned up a few times. Here the CDR3 DNA reads TGTGCCAGCAGAATCCTAGCGGAACCACCCTACAATGAGCAGTTCTTC. It is translated as CASRILAEPPYNEQFF. The chain combines TRBV6-7 with TRBJ2-1; TRBD2 aligns across 7 bases. TRBV6-7 is placed among ORFs of uncertain function. This CDR3 comprises 16 residues. The junction had 10 bases not matched to a gene; V was cut back by 6 bases and J by 2 bases.

This clone was picked up one time. The J gene is TRBJ1-5, the V gene TRBV4-2; 7 nucleotides align to TRBD1. The V segment lost 5 bases and the J segment 6 bases; nucleotides outside the gene matches: 10. This CDR3 comprises 15 residues. CDR1 is LGHNA, CDR2 YNFKEQ, per germline. Here the CDR3 DNA reads TGTGCCAGCAGCTTCCCGGGACAGCTCCCTCAGCCCCAGCATTTT. Protein: CASSFPGQLPQPQHF.

The V and J genes are TRBV5-1 and TRBJ2-3; D is possibly TRBD2 (7 bases). The CDR3 is 18 residues long. V was shortened by 4 bases and J by 2 bases, with 23 bases between the two germline ends. CDR1 SGHRS and CDR2 YFSETQ come from the germline V gene. DNA of the CDR3: TGCGCCAGCAGCCGAGGGGGGGGGCAACCTTTTTACACAGATACGCAGTATTTT. This codes for CASSRGGGQPFYTDTQYF.

The chain links TRBV7-2 to TRBJ1-5; D call uncertain. Germline V gene sequence: CDR1 SGHTA, CDR2 FQGNSA. This CDR3 is built from 18 residues. The V gene lost 3 bases and the J gene lost 9 bases, with 27 bases spanning the gap. As DNA, the CDR3 is TGTGCCAGCAGCTTCGCCCCCCGGCTAGCCGTGGGATATGGGCCCCAGCATTTT. Protein: CASSFAPRLAVGYGPQHF. The variable domain in full, completed from reference TRBV7-2 and TRBJ1-5, reads GAGVSQSPSNKVTEKGKDVELRCDPISGHTALYWYRQSLGQGLEFLIYFQGNSAPDKSGLPSDRFSAERTGGSVSTLTIQRTQQEDSAVYLCASSFAPRLAVGYGPQHFGDGTRLSIL.

This chain links TRBV28 with TRBJ2-2; TRBD1 matches 11 bases. This CDR3 is built from 15 residues. Germline V gives CDR1 MDHEN, CDR2 SYDVKM. V lost 5 bases and J lost 4; bases outside the gene matches: 3. The CDR3 DNA is TGTGCCAGCAGTGCTGGGACAGGGGGCACCGGGGAGCTGTTTTTT. Amino acids: CASSAGTGGTGELFF.

This clone was observed a handful of times. This chain uses TRBV19 with TRBJ1-5, with D possibly being TRBD1 (6 bases). Trimming stripped 7 bases from V and 4 bases from J, with 11 bases between. The germline CDR1 and CDR2 sequences are LNHDA and SQIVND (reference sequence). The CDR3 is 13 residues long. The CDR3 nucleotides are TGTGCCAGTACTCCGACAGGAAATCAGCCCCAGCATTTT. Translated: CASTPTGNQPQHF.

The genes are TRBV11-2 and TRBJ2-5; a weak D match, TRBD1 (6 bases). Germline lookup yields CDR1 SGHAT and CDR2 FQNNGV. The CDR3 loop spans 15 amino acids. Trimming pared 2 bases from V and 2 bases from J, leaving 12 bases between. The CDR3 sequence is CASSLRARGQETQYF. CDR3 coding DNA: TGTGCCAGCAGCTTAAGGGCTAGGGGGCAAGAGACCCAGTACTTC.

This clone was counted only a few times. This chain links TRBV5-1 with TRBJ2-3, with 11 bases lining up with TRBD2. Trimming cost V 4 bases and J 7 bases; bases outside gene matches: 8. CDR3 length: 15 amino acids. In germline, CDR1 is SGHRS, CDR2 YFSETQ. CDR3: CASSPRPSGGNTQYF. As DNA, the CDR3 is TGCGCCAGCAGCCCCCGCCCTAGCGGGGGGAATACGCAGTATTTT.

The V call is TRBV19, the J call TRBJ2-1, with 10 bases aligning to TRBD2. This CDR3 is 16 amino acids long. Trimming took 6 bases from V and 4 from J; bases not matched to a gene: 9. CDR1 LNHDA and CDR2 SQIVND come from the germline V gene (reference sequence). The chain's CDR3 is CASRGISGGAYNEQFF. DNA for the CDR3: TGTGCCAGTAGAGGGATAAGCGGGGGGGCGTACAATGAGCAGTTCTTC.